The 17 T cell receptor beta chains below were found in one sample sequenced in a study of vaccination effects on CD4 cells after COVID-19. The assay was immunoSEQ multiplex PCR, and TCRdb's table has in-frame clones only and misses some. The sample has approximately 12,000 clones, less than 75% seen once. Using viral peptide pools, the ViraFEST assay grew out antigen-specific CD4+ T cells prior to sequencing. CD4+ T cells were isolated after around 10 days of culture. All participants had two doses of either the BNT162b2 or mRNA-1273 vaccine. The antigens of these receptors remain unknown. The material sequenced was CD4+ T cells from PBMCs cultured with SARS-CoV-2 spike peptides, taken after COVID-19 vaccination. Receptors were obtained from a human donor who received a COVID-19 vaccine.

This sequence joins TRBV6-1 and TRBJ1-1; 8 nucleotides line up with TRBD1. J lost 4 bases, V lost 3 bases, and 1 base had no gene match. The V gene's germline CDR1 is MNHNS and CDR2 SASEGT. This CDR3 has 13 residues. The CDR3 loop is CASSDQGATEAFF. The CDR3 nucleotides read TGTGCCAGCAGTGACCAGGGGGCCACTGAAGCTTTCTTT.

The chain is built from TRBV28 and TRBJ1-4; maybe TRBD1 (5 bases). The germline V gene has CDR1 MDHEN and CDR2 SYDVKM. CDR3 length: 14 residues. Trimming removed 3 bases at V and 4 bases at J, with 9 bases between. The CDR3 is CASSFAGYNEKLFF. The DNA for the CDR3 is TGTGCCAGCAGTTTCGCAGGGTATAATGAAAAACTGTTTTTT.

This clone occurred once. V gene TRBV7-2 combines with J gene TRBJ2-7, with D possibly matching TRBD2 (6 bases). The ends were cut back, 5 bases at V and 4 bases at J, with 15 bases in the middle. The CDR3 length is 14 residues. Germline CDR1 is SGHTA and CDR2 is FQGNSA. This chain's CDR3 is CASSPRRGRYEQYF. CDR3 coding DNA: TGTGCCAGCAGCCCCCGGCGGGGTCGGTACGAGCAGTACTTC.

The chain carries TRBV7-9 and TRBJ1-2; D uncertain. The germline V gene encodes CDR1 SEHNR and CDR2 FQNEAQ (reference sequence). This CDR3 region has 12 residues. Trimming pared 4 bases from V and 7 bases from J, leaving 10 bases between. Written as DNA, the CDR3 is TGTGCCAGCAGCTCCGGGGATTTTGGCTACACCTTC. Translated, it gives CASSSGDFGYTF.

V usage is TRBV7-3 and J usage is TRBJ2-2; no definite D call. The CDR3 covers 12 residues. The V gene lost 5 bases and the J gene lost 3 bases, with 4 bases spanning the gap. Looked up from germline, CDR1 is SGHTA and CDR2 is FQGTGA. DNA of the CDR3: TGTGCCAGCAGCGGGGACACCGGGGAGCTGTTTTTT. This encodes CASSGDTGELFF.

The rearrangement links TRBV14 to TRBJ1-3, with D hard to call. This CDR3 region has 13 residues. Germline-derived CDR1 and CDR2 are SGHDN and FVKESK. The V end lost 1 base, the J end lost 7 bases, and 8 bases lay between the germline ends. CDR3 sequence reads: CASSQGNENTIYF. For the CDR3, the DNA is TGTGCCAGCAGCCAAGGAAATGAGAACACCATATATTTT. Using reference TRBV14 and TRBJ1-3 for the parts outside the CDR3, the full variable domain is EAGVTQFPSHSVIEKGQTVTLRCDPISGHDNLYWYRRVMGKEIKFLLHFVKESKQDESGMPNNRFLAERTGGTYSTLKVQPAELEDSGVYFCASSQGNENTIYFGEGSWLTVV.

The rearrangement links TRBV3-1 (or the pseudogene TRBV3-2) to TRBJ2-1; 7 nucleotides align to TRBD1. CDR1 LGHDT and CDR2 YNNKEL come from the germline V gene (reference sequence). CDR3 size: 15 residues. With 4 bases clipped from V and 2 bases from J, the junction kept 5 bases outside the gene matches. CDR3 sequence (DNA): TGTGCCAGCAGCCCCTTGACAGGGCCCTACAATGAGCAGTTCTTC. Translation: CASSPLTGPYNEQFF.

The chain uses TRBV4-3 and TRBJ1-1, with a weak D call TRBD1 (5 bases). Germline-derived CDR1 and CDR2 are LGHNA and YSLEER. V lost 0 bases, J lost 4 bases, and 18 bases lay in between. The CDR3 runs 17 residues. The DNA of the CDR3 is TGCGCCAGCAGCCAAGAAGCAGGGTCGATTTTGTTCACTGAAGCTTTCTTT. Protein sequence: CASSQEAGSILFTEAFF.

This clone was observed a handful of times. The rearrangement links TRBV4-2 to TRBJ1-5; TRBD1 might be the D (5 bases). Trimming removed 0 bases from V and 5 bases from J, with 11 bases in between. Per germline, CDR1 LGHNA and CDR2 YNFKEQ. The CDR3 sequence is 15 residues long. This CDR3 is CASSQEGQGHQPQHF. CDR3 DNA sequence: TGTGCCAGCAGCCAAGAAGGGCAGGGCCATCAGCCCCAGCATTTT.

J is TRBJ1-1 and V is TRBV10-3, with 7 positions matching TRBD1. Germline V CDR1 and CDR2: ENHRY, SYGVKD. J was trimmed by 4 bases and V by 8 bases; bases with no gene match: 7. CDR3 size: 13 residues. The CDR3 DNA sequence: TGTGCCATCGGCAGGGGGGGAGGCACTGAAGCTTTCTTT. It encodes CAIGRGGGTEAFF.

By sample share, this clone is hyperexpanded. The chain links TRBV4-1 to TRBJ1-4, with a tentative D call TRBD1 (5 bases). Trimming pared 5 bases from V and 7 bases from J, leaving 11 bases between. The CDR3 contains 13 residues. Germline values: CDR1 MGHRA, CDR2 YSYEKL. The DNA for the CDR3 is TGCGCCAGCAGCGAGGGGAATGGTGAAAAACTGTTTTTT. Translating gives CASSEGNGEKLFF.

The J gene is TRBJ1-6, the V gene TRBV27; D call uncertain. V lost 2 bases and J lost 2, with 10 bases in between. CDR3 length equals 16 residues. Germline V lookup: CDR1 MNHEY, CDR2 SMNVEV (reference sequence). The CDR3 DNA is TGTGCCAGCAGTTTACGGAGGTGGACCTATAATTCACCCCTCCACTTT. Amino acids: CASSLRRWTYNSPLHF.

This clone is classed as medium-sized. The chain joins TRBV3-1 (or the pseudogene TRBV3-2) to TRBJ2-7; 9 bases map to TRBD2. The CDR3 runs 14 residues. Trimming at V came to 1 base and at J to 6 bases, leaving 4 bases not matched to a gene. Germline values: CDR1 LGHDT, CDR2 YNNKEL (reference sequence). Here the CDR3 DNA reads TGTGCCAGCAGCCAAGCAGGCGGGAGGGGCGAGCAGTACTTC. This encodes CASSQAGGRGEQYF.

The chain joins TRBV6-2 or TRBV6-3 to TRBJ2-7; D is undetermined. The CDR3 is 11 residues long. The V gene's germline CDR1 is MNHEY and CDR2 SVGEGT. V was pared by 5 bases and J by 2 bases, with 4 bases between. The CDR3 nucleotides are TGTGCCAGCAGTCAGACCTACGAGCAGTACTTC. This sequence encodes CASSQTYEQYF.

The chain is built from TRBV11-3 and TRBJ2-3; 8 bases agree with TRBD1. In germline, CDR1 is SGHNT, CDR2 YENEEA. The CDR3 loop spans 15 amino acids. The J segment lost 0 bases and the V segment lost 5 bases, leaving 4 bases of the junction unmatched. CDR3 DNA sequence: TGTGCCAGCAGCGCGCACAGGGGGAGCACAGATACGCAGTATTTT. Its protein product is CASSAHRGSTDTQYF.

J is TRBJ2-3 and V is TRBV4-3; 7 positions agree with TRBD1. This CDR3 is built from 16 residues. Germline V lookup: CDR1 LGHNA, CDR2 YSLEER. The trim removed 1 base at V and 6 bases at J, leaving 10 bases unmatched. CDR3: CASSQGVLGGDDTQYF. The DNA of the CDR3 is TGCGCCAGCAGCCAAGGAGTGTTAGGGGGCGATGATACGCAGTATTTT.

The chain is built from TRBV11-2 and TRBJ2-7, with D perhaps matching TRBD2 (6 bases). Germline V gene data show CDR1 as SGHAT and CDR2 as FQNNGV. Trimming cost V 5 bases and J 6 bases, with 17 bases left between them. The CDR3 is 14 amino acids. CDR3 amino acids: CASSMTSLDFEQYF. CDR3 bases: TGTGCCAGCAGCATGACTAGTCTCGATTTCGAGCAGTACTTC.